This is a list of T cell receptor beta chains from one sample in a study of cytomegalovirus exposure and HLA in healthy donors. Clones were sequenced by immunoSEQ multiplex PCR, and TCRdb holds only the in-frame ones, with some missing. The sample shows tens of thousands of clones, 72% of them seen only once. The sequenced sample consisted of PBMCs. All receptors derive from a woman between 50 and 59 years old in good health and CMV-seronegative. Each CDR3 is given with its conserved first and last residue. A D gene is named only where the DNA matches it firmly. Some rows have no size entry. The others give once, few or many, or a class for an expanded clone.

j_gene	abundance	v_gene	d_gene	CDR3nt	CDR3aa
TRBJ2-4	-	TRBV4-1	TRBD1	TGCGCCAGCAGCCAAGAGGGAACAGGGGGCAACGGCATTCAGTACTTC	CASSQEGTGGNGIQYF
TRBJ1-2	-	TRBV7-9	-	TGTGCCAGCAGCCAGCCCGACAGGTCCTATGGCTACACCTTC	CASSQPDRSYGYTF
TRBJ1-2	-	TRBV6-1	TRBD1	TGTGCCAGCAGAAGAGAACAGGGGGCAGAGCGCTACACCTTC	CASRREQGAERYTF
TRBJ2-7	-	TRBV6-5	TRBD2	TGTGCCAGCAGTTCCCGAAGCGGGGGCCCGTACGAGCAGTACTTC	CASSSRSGGPYEQYF
TRBJ2-5	once	TRBV6-5	-	TGTGCCAGCAGTACCCTCTCGAGCACCCAGTACTTC	CASSTLSSTQYF
TRBJ2-3	-	TRBV4-2	-	TGTGCCAGCAGCCAAGACGGGATAGGTAGCGGTAGCACAGATACGCAGTATTTT	CASSQDGIGSGSTDTQYF
TRBJ2-2	-	TRBV7-6	-	TGTGCCAGCAGCAGAGACTGGAACACCGGGGAGCTGTTTTTT	CASSRDWNTGELFF
TRBJ2-7	few	TRBV7-9	TRBD1	TGTGCCAGCAGCCTAACCTCCAGGGGGTCCCACGAGCAGTACTTC	CASSLTSRGSHEQYF
TRBJ2-1	-	TRBV6-5	TRBD2	TGTGCCAGCAGTTACAGCGGGAGAGGGTACAATGAGCAGTTCTTC	CASSYSGRGYNEQFF
TRBJ1-1	few	TRBV27	-	TGTGCCAGCACCCGCCTCCAGGGGAACACTGAAGCTTTCTTT	CASTRLQGNTEAFF
TRBJ1-4	-	TRBV5-8	-	TGTGCCAGCAGCTTGGAATCAGGGCTAAGGGCGGGAATGAAAAAACTGTTTTTT	CASSLESGLRAGMKKLFF
TRBJ1-2	once	TRBV7-9	-	TGTGCCAGCAGCTTAGCGCTGGCTGGGGCATGGGGCTACACCTTC	CASSLALAGAWGYTF
TRBJ1-1	-	TRBV5-1	-	TGCGCCAGCAGCTTGGTGGCCTACCCTGGGACTCGGGCTGAAGCTTTCTTT	CASSLVAYPGTRAEAFF
TRBJ2-7	-	TRBV6-5	-	TGTGCCAGCAGTTACGGCCGTACCTACGAGCAGTACTTC	CASSYGRTYEQYF
TRBJ2-7	-	TRBV19	TRBD1	TGTGCCAGTAGTATTTTTAGACAGGGGATCTACGAGCAGTACTTC	CASSIFRQGIYEQYF
TRBJ1-4	once	TRBV7-3	-	TGTGCCAGCAGCTTACACCTCAGGGGTAGGGAAAAACTGTTTTTT	CASSLHLRGREKLFF
TRBJ1-1	-	TRBV6-6	-	TGTGCCAGTGAGCGGGGGGAGACTGAAGCTTTCTTT	CASERGETEAFF
TRBJ2-1	-	TRBV29-1	-	TGCAGCGTTGTACCACAGACCTCCTACAATGAGCAGTTCTTC	CSVVPQTSYNEQFF
TRBJ2-3	-	TRBV15	-	TGTGCCACCAGCCCCCAATCCCGGCTAGCGCAGTATTTT	CATSPQSRLAQYF
TRBJ2-7	-	TRBV18	-	TGTGCCAGCTCGGCAGCGGAAACCTACGAGCAGTACTTC	CASSAAETYEQYF
TRBJ2-5	-	TRBV5-1	-	TGCGCCAGCAGCTTGAATTCCTACCAAGAGACCCAGTACTTC	CASSLNSYQETQYF
TRBJ2-7	-	TRBV11-3	TRBD1	TGTGCCAGCAGCCTAAGACAGGGATCCTACGAGCAGTACTTC	CASSLRQGSYEQYF
TRBJ2-7	-	TRBV6-1	TRBD2	TGTGCCAGCAGTGACGGACTAGCGGGAGGATCCGAGCAGTACTTC	CASSDGLAGGSEQYF
TRBJ1-4	-	TRBV6-1	TRBD1	TGTGCCAGCAGTGAAGCCCGGACAGGGAGAAATGAAAAACTGTTTTTT	CASSEARTGRNEKLFF
TRBJ2-1	-	TRBV19	TRBD2	TGTGCCAGTAGTCTGACTAGCGGGGATTACAATGAGCAGTTCTTC	CASSLTSGDYNEQFF
TRBJ2-3	-	TRBV5-1	TRBD1	TGCGCCAGCTCCCCAGGGGGCCATTCCACAGATACGCAGTATTTT	CASSPGGHSTDTQYF
TRBJ2-1	-	TRBV16	-	TGTGCCAGCAGCCATAGCGGTGAGCAGTTCTTC	CASSHSGEQFF
TRBJ2-7	-	TRBV5-4	-	TGTGCCAGCAGCTTGGAGGCCCAGAGGAGCTACGAGCAGTACTTC	CASSLEAQRSYEQYF
TRBJ1-1	-	TRBV21-1	-	TGTGCCAGCAGCAAAAGAGACAGCCCTGAAGCTTTCTTT	CASSKRDSPEAFF
TRBJ2-5	-	TRBV27	-	TGTGCCAGCAGCCCCAGTCAGGGGATGGGGACCCAGTACTTC	CASSPSQGMGTQYF
TRBJ1-2	few	TRBV6-5	-	TGTGCCACGCGATCTTCGGATGGCTACACCTTC	CATRSSDGYTF
TRBJ1-1	few	TRBV6-1	-	TGTGCCAGCCTCGGGATGAACACTGAAGCTTTCTTT	CASLGMNTEAFF
TRBJ1-2	once	TRBV28	TRBD1	TGTGCCAGCAGTTCCGTCGCAGGGGGCTTCGACTATGGCTACACCTTC	CASSSVAGGFDYGYTF
TRBJ1-1	-	TRBV19	-	TGTGCCAGTAGTATAGGGCAGGGCGGTGGCACTGAAGCTTTCTTT	CASSIGQGGGTEAFF
TRBJ1-1	once	TRBV7-9	-	TGTGCCAGCAGCCCGTCGGGGAGGGGGGTCACTGAAGCTTTCTTT	CASSPSGRGVTEAFF
TRBJ1-5	-	TRBV28	-	TGTGCCAGCAGTTTAGGGCCAGACGATAGCAATCAGCCCCAGCATTTT	CASSLGPDDSNQPQHF
TRBJ2-1	-	TRBV13	TRBD2	TGTGCCAGCAGCCCCAAAATAGCGGGAGTGGATGAGCAGTTCTTC	CASSPKIAGVDEQFF